One and the same sample provided the 17 T cell receptor beta chains below, sequenced in a study of PD-L1 blockade in urothelial cancer. As to time point: pretreatment peripheral blood. Generated by immunoSEQ multiplex PCR, the TCRdb table keeps only in-frame clones and is missing some. The data show 95,000 or so clones, around 87% seen once. The specimen was PBMCs, collected around atezolizumab (anti-PD-L1) treatment. The receptors come from a man aged 55 to 69 with urothelial cancer.

This clone came up a few times. CDR3: CASRPSGRNTGELFF. CDR3 DNA sequence: TGCGCCAGCAGACCTAGCGGAAGAAACACCGGGGAGCTGTTTTTT. V and J are TRBV10-1 and TRBJ2-2, with 7 bases fitting TRBD2. The V and J ends lost 6 bases and 2 bases, in that order; junction bases with no gene match: 6. Germline V gene lookup returns CDR1 WNHNN and CDR2 SYGVQD (reference sequence). The CDR3 loop spans 15 amino acids.

In this sample, this clone turned up once. This chain links TRBV5-4 with TRBJ2-7; 8 nucleotides agree with TRBD2. Germline lookup yields CDR1 SGHNT and CDR2 YYREEE (reference sequence). Trimming removed 6 bases from V and 0 bases from J; junction bases left unmatched: 8. CDR3 length: 15 amino acids. The CDR3 DNA follows: TGTGCCAGCACCCTCGGGGGGGCCGCCTCCTACGAGCAGTACTTC. This gives the protein CASTLGGAASYEQYF. The whole variable domain, remainder taken from reference TRBV5-4 and TRBJ2-7, is ETGVTQSPTHLIKTRGQQVTLRCSSQSGHNTVSWYQQALGQGPQFIFQYYREEENGRGNFPPRFSGLQFPNYSSELNVNALELDDSALYLCASTLGGAASYEQYFGPGTRLTVT.

This chain connects TRBV11-2 to TRBJ2-7; 8 bases line up with TRBD1. Trimming cost V 3 bases and J 2 bases; bases outside gene matches: 3. Germline V gives CDR1 SGHAT, CDR2 FQNNGV. There are 14 residues in the CDR3. CDR3 bases: TGTGCCAGCAGCTTCGGGACAGGCCCCTACGAGCAGTACTTC. This translates into CASSFGTGPYEQYF. The full variable domain, in which reference TRBV11-2 and TRBJ2-7 provide the parts outside the CDR3, is EAGVAQSPRYKIIEKRQSVAFWCNPISGHATLYWYQQILGQGPKLLIQFQNNGVVDDSQLPKDRFSAERLKGVDSTLKIQPAKLEDSAVYLCASSFGTGPYEQYFGPGTRLTVT.

The chain links TRBV15 to TRBJ2-1, with TRBD1 as a possible D gene (5 bases). Per the germline V gene, CDR1 is LNHNV and CDR2 is YYDKDF (reference sequence). The CDR3 spans 14 residues. V lost 3 bases to trimming and J lost 6 bases, with 12 bases between them. The CDR3 DNA follows: TGTGCCACCAGCAGCAATAGGGGCGGCAATGAGCAGTTCTTC. Translating it yields CATSSNRGGNEQFF.

J is TRBJ1-1 and V is TRBV25-1, with unresolved D. The germline gives CDR1 MGHDK, CDR2 SYGVNS. V lost 1 base, J lost 8 bases, and 11 bases lay in between. The CDR3 has 13 amino acids. The CDR3 region is CASSEFLAEEAFF. Written as DNA, the CDR3 is TGTGCCAGCAGTGAATTCTTGGCTGAAGAAGCTTTCTTT.

The chain recombines TRBV5-1 with TRBJ1-2; 7 bases line up with TRBD1. V lost 0 bases to trimming and J lost 5 bases; unmatched junction nucleotides: 7. Germline CDR1 SGHRS, CDR2 YFSETQ. The CDR3 is 15 amino acids. The CDR3 DNA reads as TGCGCCAGCAGCTTGGTAGGGGGGACAGATTATGGCTACACCTTC. Protein product: CASSLVGGTDYGYTF.

This clone was counted a single time. V is TRBV7-2 and J is TRBJ2-1; 8 bases fit TRBD1. The CDR3 totals 14 residues. Germline lookup yields CDR1 SGHTA and CDR2 FQGNSA. Trimming removed 5 bases from V and 6 bases from J; junction bases left unmatched: 6. This chain's CDR3 is CASSLGQGFNEQFF. The CDR3 DNA reads TGTGCCAGCAGCCTAGGACAGGGCTTCAATGAGCAGTTCTTC. The variable domain in full, completed from reference TRBV7-2 and TRBJ2-1, reads GAGVSQSPSNKVTEKGKDVELRCDPISGHTALYWYRQSLGQGLEFLIYFQGNSAPDKSGLPSDRFSAERTGGSVSTLTIQRTQQEDSAVYLCASSLGQGFNEQFFGPGTRLTVL.

The V call is TRBV30, the J call TRBJ2-1, with 10 nucleotides matching TRBD2. This CDR3 is built from 14 residues. In germline, CDR1 is GTSNPN, CDR2 SVGIG (reference sequence). The trim removed 4 bases at V and 10 bases at J, leaving 10 bases unmatched. The CDR3 loop is CAWMSGRVLGEQFF. In DNA, the CDR3 is TGTGCCTGGATGAGCGGGAGGGTACTGGGGGAGCAGTTCTTC.

The V gene is TRBV11-3, the J gene TRBJ2-7; 7 bases fit TRBD1. The CDR3 contains 13 residues. V gave up 5 bases and J gave up 1 base; unmatched junction bases: 2. The V gene's germline CDR1 is SGHNT and CDR2 YENEEA. Here the CDR3 reads CASSGGQSYEQYF. The CDR3 DNA reads as TGTGCCAGCAGCGGGGGACAGTCCTACGAGCAGTACTTC.

V is TRBV5-1 and J is TRBJ2-2; 9 bases map to TRBD1. The CDR3 runs 14 residues. J lost 5 bases, V lost 4 bases, and 3 bases had no gene match. The germline V gene has CDR1 SGHRS and CDR2 YFSETQ. The DNA for the CDR3 is TGCGCCAGCAGCCGGGACAGGGTAACCGGGGAGCTGTTTTTT. This translates into CASSRDRVTGELFF.

This clone was observed a single time. The chain is built from TRBV2 and TRBJ1-2; D is uncertain. CDR1 is SNHLY, CDR2 FYNNEI, per germline. This CDR3 is built from 14 residues. V lost 2 bases, J lost 4 bases, and 11 bases lay in between. CDR3 amino acids: CASSENRILYGYTF. CDR3 bases: TGTGCCAGCAGTGAAAACAGAATCCTCTATGGCTACACCTTC.

The chain carries TRBV2 and TRBJ2-1; TRBD2 might be the D (5 bases). Trimming left V 10 bases short and J 10 bases short, with 17 bases between. The CDR3 has 12 amino acids. Germline V CDR1 and CDR2: SNHLY, FYNNEI. In DNA form, the CDR3 reads TGTGCCACCGGCACTTCGGGGTACGAGCAGTTCTTC. Translation: CATGTSGYEQFF. Drawing the rest from reference TRBV2 and TRBJ2-1, the complete variable domain is EPEVTQTPSHQVTQMGQEVILRCVPISNHLYFYWYRQILGQKVEFLVSFYNNEISEKSEIFDDQFSVERPDGSNFTLKIRSTKLEDSAMYFCATGTSGYEQFFGPGTRLTVL.

This chain uses TRBV7-9 with TRBJ2-1; no clear D. There are 14 residues in the CDR3. In germline, CDR1 is SEHNR, CDR2 FQNEAQ (reference sequence). Deletions cut 1 base from V and 4 bases from J, with 8 bases between. The CDR3 DNA is TGTGCCAGCAGCTTAGTCAGTCAGTACAATGAGCAGTTCTTC. This sequence encodes CASSLVSQYNEQFF.

This chain joins TRBV6-5 and TRBJ2-3; the match to TRBD2 covers 8 bases. Germline V gene data show CDR1 as MNHEY and CDR2 as SVGAGI. The CDR3 contains 16 residues. Unmatched junction bases numbered 8, after V lost 2 bases and J lost 4 bases. CDR3 loop: CASSYTGTRNPDTQYF. Here the CDR3 DNA reads TGTGCCAGCAGTTACACCGGGACTAGGAACCCAGATACGCAGTATTTT.

The chain links TRBV19 to TRBJ2-3, with TRBD2 matching over 12 bases. The ends lost 0 bases at V and 4 bases at J; junction bases unmatched: 5. From germline, CDR1 is LNHDA and CDR2 SQIVND (reference sequence). The CDR3 sequence is 17 residues long. CDR3: CASSIDRLAGDADTQYF. DNA of the CDR3: TGTGCCAGTAGTATAGATCGACTAGCGGGAGATGCAGATACGCAGTATTTT.

The rearrangement links TRBV2 to TRBJ1-2; TRBD1 aligns across 11 bases. Unmatched junction bases numbered 1, after V lost 4 bases and J lost 3 bases. This CDR3 has 14 amino acids. Per the germline V gene, CDR1 is SNHLY and CDR2 is FYNNEI. CDR3 sequence reads: CASSAGQGDYGYTF. The CDR3 region has the DNA TGTGCCAGCAGTGCGGGACAGGGGGACTATGGCTACACCTTC.

This chain connects TRBV7-3 to TRBJ2-3; 10 bases match TRBD1. Germline CDR1 reads SGHTA; CDR2 reads FQGTGA. CDR3 length equals 16 residues. V was clipped by 0 bases and J by 4 bases; unmatched bases: 4. The CDR3 sequence: CASSLTGTGAADTQYF. In DNA form, the CDR3 reads TGTGCCAGCAGCTTAACTGGGACAGGGGCGGCAGATACGCAGTATTTT.